This T cell receptor (beta chain) emerged from a study of high-grade serous ovarian cancer treatment subgroups. Study summary: Each sample yielded on average approximately 7,500 unique TCR beta rearrangements from approximately 15,000 reads.

TCRdb's copy holds only in-frame clones and misses some; the assay was immunoSEQ multiplex PCR. The profile covers about 18,000 clones, with about three quarters appearing a single time and about 6.5% taken by the ten largest. A note on this clone: Its specificity is not known.

Findings and caveats of the study: Tumors within one patient showed repertoire similarity of roughly 0.1 to 0.85. CDR1 and CDR2 were left unanalyzed; analyses focused on CDR3.

The tumor samples were collected prior to definitive surgery or chemotherapy. The CDR3 loop spans 15 amino acids. Germline V CDR1 and CDR2: SGHRS, YFSETQ. V shed 1 base and J 7 bases; nucleotides not matched to a gene: 6. This receptor was obtained from a human donor with high-grade serous ovarian cancer. The sample comprised tumor tissue. The chain uses TRBV5-1 and TRBJ2-1; the match to TRBD1 covers 9 bases. The CDR3 sequence: CASSLYDRGGNEQFF. As DNA, the CDR3 is TGCGCCAGCAGCTTGTACGACAGGGGGGGGAATGAGCAGTTCTTC.